One T cell receptor (beta chain) is described in this entry. Original data processing: Estimates of nucleated cell counts were drawn from the amplification of reference gene primers. Only in-frame clones appear in the TCRdb table, and some are missing; sequencing was by immunoSEQ multiplex PCR. That table is the source of V, J and clone size, and D and trimming were worked out from the DNA. The data show about 330,000 clones, roughly 90% seen once. CDR1 LNHDA and CDR2 SQIVND come from the germline V gene (reference sequence). This CDR3 has 15 residues. Trimming took 4 bases from V and 5 from J, leaving 17 bases between them. The entry originates in a study of blood T cell repertoires in COVID-19. At the level of the study: Acute and convalescent COVID-19 specimens originated in the United States, Italy and Spain. T cells, B-cell-depleted T cells, or PBMCs supplied cDNA or gDNA.

The J gene is TRBJ1-1, the V gene TRBV19; weak D call: TRBD1 (6 bases). Material for sequencing was peripheral blood. This receptor was identified in a woman in her forties or fifties with active or convalescent COVID-19. CDR3 DNA: TGTGCCAGTAGTAAATCAGGGGTATATGGGACTGAAGCTTTCTTT. This sequence encodes CASSKSGVYGTEAFF.